Listed here are 18 T cell receptor beta chains from one sample, sequenced in a study of blood T cell repertoires in COVID-19 (dated by TCRdb to between 2020 and 2021). Receptor amplification or capture employed the immunoSEQ multiplex PCR assay. Entries here come from immuneACCESS through TCRdb and include only in-frame sequences with V and J called. Some clones fail to appear in such tables; in the studies checked, an unresolved V gene covers under half of the shortfall, and the cause of the remainder is unknown. This sample gives some 200,000 clones in total; around nine tenths of them show up just once. Clones ranked in the top ten supply around 12% of the sample. Material: peripheral blood. The receptors were gathered from a woman aged 70-85 years with COVID-19, enrolled during active disease.

The chain links TRBV21-1 to TRBJ2-5; the table's D call TRBD2 went unverified against the DNA. TRBV21-1 is flagged as a pseudogene. The CDR3 has 18 residues. CDR3 sequence reads: CASSPPRRPEKYQETQYF. The CDR3 DNA sequence: TGTGCCAGCAGCCCACCACGAAGACCGGAGAAGTACCAAGAGACCCAGTACTTC.

This clone was recorded a few times. A much larger clone differs from this one at a single base, so this may be a read error. This same CDR3 is encoded by further DNA sequences in the sample. The gene calls are TRBV24-1 and TRBJ1-5; no clear D. CDR3 length: 12 residues. V was shortened by 4 bases and J by 5 bases, with 5 bases between the two germline ends. Germline CDR1 and CDR2: KGHDR and SFDVKD. CDR3 sequence reads: CATSDPDQPQHF. Here the CDR3 DNA reads TGTGCCACCAGTGACCCTGATCAGCCCCAGCATTTT.

This chain uses TRBV9 with TRBJ2-7; 14 bases match TRBD2. This CDR3 region has 17 residues. The germline gives CDR1 SGDLS, CDR2 YYNGEE. Trimming cost V 3 bases and J 7 bases; bases outside gene matches: 12. In nucleotides, the CDR3 is TGTGCCAGCAGCGCCGACGGGGGACTAGCGGGAGTGCTTGAGCAGTACTTC. It translates to CASSADGGLAGVLEQYF.

The chain joins TRBV5-1 to TRBJ2-7; perhaps TRBD2 as D (5 bases). Germline V lookup: CDR1 SGHRS, CDR2 YFSETQ. Trimming shortened V by 4 bases and J by 7 bases, and 12 bases separated the two germline ends. This CDR3 is built from 12 residues. CDR3 loop: CASSRTEEEQYF. The CDR3 DNA reads TGCGCCAGCAGCCGGACGGAGGAAGAGCAGTACTTC. Combining the CDR3 with reference TRBV5-1 and TRBJ2-7 gives the whole variable domain KAGVTQTPRYLIKTRGQQVTLSCSPISGHRSVSWYQQTPGQGLQFLFEYFSETQRNKGNFPGRFSGRQFSNSRSEMNVSTLELGDSALYLCASSRTEEEQYFGPGTRLTVT.

CDR3 nucleotides: TGTGCCGGCCACAGGGGTTTCAGATCACCCCTCCACTTT. Its translation is CAGHRGFRSPLHF. This rearrangement joins TRBV6-6 to TRBJ1-6, with TRBD1 matching 7 bases. The trim removed 11 bases at V and 10 bases at J, leaving 11 bases unmatched. CDR1 is MNHNY, CDR2 SVGAGI, per germline (reference sequence). This CDR3 has 13 residues.

This chain joins TRBV5-1 and TRBJ2-2, with TRBD2 identical over 14 bases. Germline V gives CDR1 SGHRS, CDR2 YFSETQ. There are 17 residues in the CDR3. V shed 4 bases, J shed 0 bases, and the junction held 2 bases outside the gene matches. The CDR3 DNA reads as TGCGCCAGCAGCACGGGACTAGCGGGAGCGAACACCGGGGAGCTGTTTTTT. It translates to CASSTGLAGANTGELFF.

The chain joins TRBV7-2 to TRBJ2-3; D is perhaps TRBD1 (6 bases). V lost 8 bases to trimming and J lost 0 bases, with 12 bases between them. The CDR3 is made up of 14 amino acids. CDR1 is SGHTA and CDR2 is FQGNSA in the germline V gene. Here the CDR3 reads CASGWDTSTDTQYF. The CDR3 DNA reads as TGTGCCAGCGGCTGGGACACTAGCACAGATACGCAGTATTTT.

The table lists this clone with a few counts. This sequence joins TRBV15 and TRBJ1-2; TRBD1 matches 7 bases. Looked up from germline, CDR1 is LNHNV and CDR2 is YYDKDF (reference sequence). Unmatched junction bases numbered 7, after V lost 5 bases and J lost 7 bases. The CDR3 contains 13 residues. CDR3: CATSLTGAAGYTF. CDR3 sequence (DNA): TGTGCCACCAGCTTAACAGGGGCAGCTGGCTACACCTTC.

The chain couples TRBV11-3 to TRBJ2-5, with 11 bases identical to TRBD1. Germline V lookup: CDR1 SGHNT, CDR2 YENEEA. CDR3 length equals 15 residues. Trimming took 5 bases from V and 5 from J; bases not matched to a gene: 7. CDR3 loop: CASSRRTGGVETQYF. The CDR3 DNA reads TGTGCCAGCAGCAGACGGACAGGGGGCGTGGAGACCCAGTACTTC.

This clone showed up just a few times. The V and J genes are TRBV11-2 and TRBJ2-1; weak D call: TRBD2 (5 bases). The germline V gene encodes CDR1 SGHAT and CDR2 FQNNGV. The V gene lost 5 bases and the J gene lost 9 bases, with 17 bases spanning the gap. The CDR3 extends over 14 amino acids. The CDR3 loop is CASSPLGGQGEQFF. The DNA for the CDR3 is TGTGCCAGCAGCCCCCTTGGCGGGCAAGGTGAGCAGTTCTTC.

A single count supports this clone. The rearrangement joins TRBV30 to TRBJ1-2; 8 bases align to TRBD1. V lost 5 bases, J lost 1 base, and 6 bases stayed unmatched. Germline lookup yields CDR1 GTSNPN and CDR2 SVGIG (reference sequence). The CDR3 runs 14 residues. CDR3 loop: CAWVPGQVNYGYTF. CDR3 DNA sequence: TGTGCCTGGGTTCCGGGACAGGTTAACTATGGCTACACCTTC. The entire variable domain, with the rest obtained from reference TRBV30 and TRBJ1-2, is as follows: SQTIHQWPATLVQPVGSPLSLECTVEGTSNPNLYWYRQAAGRGLQLLFYSVGIGQISSEVPQNLSASRPQDRQFILSSKKLLLSDSGFYLCAWVPGQVNYGYTFGSGTRLTVV.

This chain links TRBV6-5 with TRBJ2-1, with 12 bases that match TRBD2. Trimming removed 5 bases from V and 5 bases from J; junction bases left unmatched: 4. Germline assignment: CDR1 MNHEY and CDR2 SVGAGI. CDR3 length: 15 amino acids. CDR3 amino acids: CASSTGLAGHNEQFF. DNA for the CDR3: TGTGCCAGCAGTACGGGACTAGCGGGCCACAATGAGCAGTTCTTC.

The V call is TRBV4-2, the J call TRBJ1-2, with D possibly TRBD1 on 6 matching bases. Trimming stripped 3 bases from V and 5 bases from J, with 10 bases between. This CDR3 spans 13 amino acids. The germline V gene encodes CDR1 LGHNA and CDR2 YNFKEQ. The CDR3: CASSQKQGYGYTF. CDR3 nucleotide sequence: TGTGCCAGCAGCCAGAAACAGGGATATGGCTACACCTTC.

V and J are TRBV10-3 and TRBJ2-5; 7 positions match TRBD1. This CDR3 contains 14 residues. The V segment lost 5 bases and the J segment 1 base; nucleotides outside the gene matches: 4. The V gene's germline CDR1 is ENHRY and CDR2 SYGVKD. CDR3 loop: CAISRGTVQETQYF. The DNA for the CDR3 is TGTGCCATCAGTAGAGGGACAGTCCAAGAGACCCAGTACTTC.

This chain links TRBV2 with TRBJ2-7; 12 nucleotides agree with TRBD2. Germline loops: CDR1 SNHLY, CDR2 FYNNEI. The CDR3 loop spans 15 amino acids. The V and J ends lost 4 bases and 4 bases, in that order; junction bases with no gene match: 5. CDR3 nucleotides: TGTGCCAGCAGTGGACTAGCGGGAGTTGCGTACGAGCAGTACTTC. It translates to CASSGLAGVAYEQYF.

The CDR3 nucleotides read TGCGCCAGTGGGAGATTTGGGTTGAATGAGCAGTTCTTC. Protein sequence: CASGRFGLNEQFF. This chain uses TRBV4-1 with TRBJ2-1, with D possibly TRBD2 on 5 matching bases. This CDR3 contains 13 residues. Germline-derived CDR1 and CDR2 are MGHRA and YSYEKL. Trimming cost V 9 bases and J 7 bases, with 16 bases left between them.

This clone was picked up a small number of times. The V and J genes are TRBV30 and TRBJ2-7, with TRBD1 matching over 7 bases. This CDR3 has 15 residues. The J segment lost 1 base and the V segment lost 0 bases, leaving 6 bases of the junction unmatched. Germline V gives CDR1 GTSNPN, CDR2 SVGIG (reference sequence). The CDR3 coding sequence is TGTGCCTGGAGTGTACTTCCAGGGGGATCCTACGAGCAGTACTTC. Protein: CAWSVLPGGSYEQYF.

V gene TRBV7-9 combines with J gene TRBJ2-7; D uncertain. With 0 bases removed from V and 5 bases from J, the gap between germline ends came to 8 bases. CDR1 and CDR2 (germline): SEHNR, FQNEAQ (reference sequence). The CDR3 length is 13 residues. The CDR3 sequence: CASSLAFIDEQYF. The CDR3, as DNA: TGTGCCAGCAGCTTAGCGTTTATAGACGAGCAGTACTTC.